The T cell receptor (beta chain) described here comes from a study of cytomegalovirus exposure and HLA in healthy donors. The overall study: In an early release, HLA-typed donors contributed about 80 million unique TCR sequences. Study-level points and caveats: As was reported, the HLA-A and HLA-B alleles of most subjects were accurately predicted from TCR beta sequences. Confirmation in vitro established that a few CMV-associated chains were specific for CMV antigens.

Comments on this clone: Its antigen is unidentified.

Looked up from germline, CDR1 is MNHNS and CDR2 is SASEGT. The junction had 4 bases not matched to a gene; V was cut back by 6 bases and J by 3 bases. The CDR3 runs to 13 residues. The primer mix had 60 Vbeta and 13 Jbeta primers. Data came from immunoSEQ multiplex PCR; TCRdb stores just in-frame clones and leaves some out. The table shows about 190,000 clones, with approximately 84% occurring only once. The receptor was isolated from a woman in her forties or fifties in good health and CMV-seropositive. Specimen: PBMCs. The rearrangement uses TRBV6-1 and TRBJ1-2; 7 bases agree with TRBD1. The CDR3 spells CASSRGQDYGYTF. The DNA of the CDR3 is TGTGCCAGCAGCCGAGGACAGGACTATGGCTACACCTTC.